The 5 T cell receptor beta chains presented below share a single source sample, sequenced in a study of cytomegalovirus exposure and HLA in healthy donors. 13 Jbeta primers and 60 Vbeta primers were used for the PCR. Here immunoSEQ multiplex PCR was the method, and the copy in TCRdb shows in-frame clones only, minus some. The table records 220,000 or so clones, approximately 79% of them present only once. The source material was PBMCs. These receptors all stem from a man aged 45-65 years in good health and CMV-seronegative.

V is TRBV7-2 and J is TRBJ2-5, with 9 bases aligning to TRBD2. Germline V CDR1 and CDR2: SGHTA, FQGNSA. The trim removed 0 bases at V and 2 bases at J, leaving 4 bases unmatched. CDR3 length: 16 residues. The CDR3 DNA reads as TGTGCCAGCAGCTTAGCGCCCGCGGGAGGGCAAGAGACCCAGTACTTC. This gives the protein CASSLAPAGGQETQYF.

As DNA, the CDR3 is TGTGCCTGGAATTCCCGATACCAGGGGCGAGGGGTAACTAATGAAAAACTGTTTTTT. Its translation is CAWNSRYQGRGVTNEKLFF. This chain uses TRBV30 with TRBJ1-4; D might be TRBD1 (6 bases). V was cut by 4 bases and J by 1 base, with 25 bases left in between. Germline loops: CDR1 GTSNPN, CDR2 SVGIG (reference sequence). This CDR3 contains 19 residues.

The chain recombines TRBV2 with TRBJ2-6, with 8 bases aligning to TRBD1. The trim removed 0 bases at V and 1 base at J, leaving 8 bases unmatched. The CDR3 loop spans 19 amino acids. CDR1 SNHLY and CDR2 FYNNEI come from the germline V gene. DNA for the CDR3: TGTGCCAGCAGTGAAGCGGTCAGGGGGCTTTTTTCTGGGGCCAACGTCCTGACTTTC. Protein sequence: CASSEAVRGLFSGANVLTF.

The chain links TRBV28 to TRBJ2-2; 10 bases line up with TRBD2. The CDR3 spans 15 residues. CDR1 MDHEN and CDR2 SYDVKM come from the germline V gene. V dropped 6 bases and J dropped 2; count of bases not matched to a gene: 3. DNA of the CDR3: TGTGCCAGCAGCGGGACTAGCGCTAACACCGGGGAGCTGTTTTTT. It is translated as CASSGTSANTGELFF.

The V call is TRBV6-6, the J call TRBJ2-2, with D maybe TRBD2 (5 bases). The CDR3 extends over 14 amino acids. V was cut by 9 bases and J by 0 bases, with 11 bases left in between. Germline V gene data show CDR1 as MNHNY and CDR2 as SVGAGI (reference sequence). The CDR3 reads CASRGSANTGELFF. As DNA, the CDR3 is TGTGCCAGTCGCGGGTCCGCGAACACCGGGGAGCTGTTTTTT.